The 27 T cell receptor beta chains in this list originate from one sample, sequenced in a study of T cells expressing NK-cell markers. For each CDR3 protein, TCRdb gives one entry from its re-call of the 5' RACE reads, without DNA. The table gives about 550,000 distinct CDR3 sequences; the top ten clones make up roughly 3.4% of it. Sequencing used blood T cells: a sorted CD56 or NKG2C T cell subset, CD4+ or CD8+ T cells, or bulk PBMC T cells (not recorded which). These receptors were obtained from a man aged 18 to 35 in good health.

The CDR3 loop is CSARDYGQGTSNTIYF. The J gene is TRBJ1-3, the V gene TRBV20-1; TCRdb indicates TRBD1, and absent DNA this call remains unverified. The CDR3 is 16 residues long. CDR1 is DFQATT, CDR2 SNEGSKA, per germline (reference sequence).

This chain uses TRBV10-3 with TRBJ2-5; without DNA, the TCRdb call of TRBD1 cannot be checked. Germline CDR1 is ENHRY and CDR2 is SYGVKD. The length of the CDR3 is 16 residues. The CDR3 sequence is CAISEALPRGSETQYF.

The rearrangement joins TRBV10-3 to TRBJ2-3; the D call from TCRdb, TRBD2, cannot be confirmed without DNA. The CDR3 is 16 residues long. Germline V gene lookup returns CDR1 ENHRY and CDR2 SYGVKD. The CDR3 loop is CAISERGKGGADTQYF.

CDR3 sequence reads: CASSPRPENNSPLHF. This chain connects TRBV7-2 to TRBJ1-6. The CDR3 has 15 residues. CDR1 and CDR2 (germline): SGHTA, FQGNSA.

The J gene is TRBJ2-3, the V gene TRBV15; TCRdb's D call, TRBD2, is unchecked because there is no DNA. Germline CDR1 LNHNV, CDR2 YYDKDF (reference sequence). This CDR3 is built from 16 residues. The chain's CDR3 is CATSRDLAGGQNTQYF. Drawing the rest from reference TRBV15 and TRBJ2-3, the complete variable domain is DAMVIQNPRYQVTQFGKPVTLSCSQTLNHNVMYWYQQKSSQAPKLLFHYYDKDFNNEADTPDNFQSRRPNTSFCFLDIRSPGLGDTAMYLCATSRDLAGGQNTQYFGPGTRLTVL.

V and J are TRBV5-6 and TRBJ2-3. The CDR3 runs 16 residues. In germline, CDR1 is SGHDT, CDR2 YYEEEE. The CDR3 spells CASSLARGIRPDTQYF.

The CDR3 loop is CASSLKGRTQYF. The rearrangement uses TRBV28 and TRBJ2-3. The CDR3 consists of 12 residues. CDR1 MDHEN and CDR2 SYDVKM come from the germline V gene.

The CDR3 spells CSANSGGETQYF. V is TRBV20-1 and J is TRBJ2-5; TCRdb designates TRBD2, a call that cannot be tested without DNA. The V gene's germline CDR1 is DFQATT and CDR2 SNEGSKA (reference sequence). This CDR3 is built from 12 residues.

The chain carries TRBV11-2 and TRBJ2-1. CDR3 length: 15 residues. Looked up from germline, CDR1 is SGHAT and CDR2 is FQNNGV. This CDR3 reads CASSLDLSSANEQFF.

J is TRBJ2-3 and V is TRBV12-3 or TRBV12-4; TCRdb proposes TRBD2, but this gene call is untestable without DNA. This CDR3 contains 17 residues. CDR3 in amino acids: CASSLEGLARSADTQYF.

The rearrangement links TRBV6-1 to TRBJ2-1; TCRdb indicates TRBD2, and absent DNA this call remains unverified. Germline lookup yields CDR1 MNHNS and CDR2 SASEGT. The CDR3 loop spans 17 amino acids. The CDR3 is CASSPHPGGGVDNEQFF.

The J gene is TRBJ2-1, the V gene TRBV5-5; without DNA, the TCRdb call of TRBD1 cannot be checked. From germline, CDR1 is SGHKS and CDR2 YYEKEE (reference sequence). The CDR3 is made up of 16 amino acids. The chain's CDR3 is CASSLMGGSSYNEQFF.

The rearrangement uses TRBV29-1 and TRBJ2-3; without DNA, the TCRdb call of TRBD1 cannot be checked. The CDR3 has 13 residues. The germline gives CDR1 SQVTM, CDR2 ANQGSEA. The CDR3 region is CSVELALLDTQYF.

The CDR3 protein is CASRSISGTPRRTQYF. V gene TRBV21-1 combines with J gene TRBJ2-5; TCRdb gives TRBD1 as the D gene, but with no DNA this cannot be confirmed. TRBV21-1 is an annotated pseudogene. CDR3 length: 16 residues.

This chain links TRBV12-3 or TRBV12-4 with TRBJ2-1; TCRdb proposes TRBD1, but this gene call is untestable without DNA. This CDR3 has 12 residues. This CDR3 is CASSPHGGRQFF.

The V and J genes are TRBV20-1 and TRBJ2-1; the D call of TRBD2 rests on TCRdb alone, since no DNA is present to check it. CDR3 length: 15 amino acids. Germline V gene data show CDR1 as DFQATT and CDR2 as SNEGSKA (reference sequence). The CDR3 protein is CSAANSGRAIPEQFF.

The J gene is TRBJ2-7, the V gene TRBV3-1; TCRdb lists TRBD2, though no DNA is available to test this call. Germline V CDR1 and CDR2: LGHDT, YNNKEL (reference sequence). The CDR3 is made up of 18 amino acids. The chain's CDR3 is CASSQVTSGRAQGYEQYF.

The CDR3 sequence is CASSIGRRGAGTEAFF. The chain combines TRBV19 with TRBJ1-1. Germline CDR1 reads LNHDA; CDR2 reads SQIVND (reference sequence). The CDR3 length is 16 residues.

This chain connects TRBV5-1 to TRBJ2-4; TCRdb reports TRBD2, a call that lacks DNA to check it against. CDR1 SGHRS and CDR2 YFSETQ come from the germline V gene. The CDR3 totals 15 residues. The CDR3: CASSLGGPQRDIQYF.

The V and J genes are TRBV5-1 and TRBJ2-2; TCRdb proposes TRBD2, but this gene call is untestable without DNA. The CDR3 is made up of 17 amino acids. Germline V gene sequence: CDR1 SGHRS, CDR2 YFSETQ. CDR3 loop: CASSLRGDYANTGELFF. Filled out from reference TRBV5-1 and TRBJ2-2, the complete variable domain reads KAGVTQTPRYLIKTRGQQVTLSCSPISGHRSVSWYQQTPGQGLQFLFEYFSETQRNKGNFPGRFSGRQFSNSRSEMNVSTLELGDSALYLCASSLRGDYANTGELFFGEGSRLTVL.

The V call is TRBV6-1, the J call TRBJ2-2. This CDR3 contains 15 residues. In germline, CDR1 is MNHNS, CDR2 SASEGT. CDR3 in amino acids: CASSGGTVYTGELFF.

The chain is built from TRBV30 and TRBJ2-7; absent DNA, TCRdb's TRBD1 call cannot be checked. Germline lookup yields CDR1 GTSNPN and CDR2 SVGIG (reference sequence). CDR3 length equals 11 residues. Here the CDR3 reads CAWADSHEQYF.

The rearrangement uses TRBV5-5 and TRBJ2-1; TCRdb designates TRBD1, a call that cannot be tested without DNA. The CDR3 is 14 residues long. Germline CDR1 reads SGHKS; CDR2 reads YYEKEE (reference sequence). The chain's CDR3 is CASSGGQVNNEQFF.

The chain has TRBV27 and TRBJ1-1; the D call from TCRdb, TRBD1, cannot be confirmed without DNA. Germline CDR1 MNHEY, CDR2 SMNVEV (reference sequence). The CDR3 loop spans 14 amino acids. The CDR3 sequence: CASSLTGFDTEAFF.

The rearrangement uses TRBV20-1 and TRBJ2-3; TCRdb gives TRBD1 as the D gene, but with no DNA this cannot be confirmed. CDR1 is DFQATT and CDR2 is SNEGSKA in the germline V gene (reference sequence). The CDR3 has 14 amino acids. The CDR3 is CSAREGGVPDTQYF.

The J gene is TRBJ2-7, the V gene TRBV21-1; lacking DNA, the TRBD2 call made by TCRdb goes unchecked. TRBV21-1 is assigned pseudogene status. The length of the CDR3 is 16 residues. This CDR3 is CASSRTSEKRVYEQYF.

CDR3 protein: CASSLEAGGLYTEAFF. V gene TRBV5-1 combines with J gene TRBJ1-1; TCRdb's D call of TRBD1 is untestable without DNA. CDR1 is SGHRS, CDR2 YFSETQ, per germline. The CDR3 sequence is 16 residues long.